Listed below are T cell receptor beta chains from one sample, sequenced in a study of cytomegalovirus exposure and HLA in healthy donors. Data came from immunoSEQ multiplex PCR; TCRdb stores just in-frame clones and leaves some out. The sample shows 150,000 to 200,000 clones, more than 75% of them seen only once. The sequenced sample was PBMCs. Every receptor here comes from a woman younger than 35 in good health and CMV-seronegative. Each CDR3 is given with its conserved first and last residue. Each record gives: J gene, CDR3 length, V gene, CDR3 protein.

J: TRBJ1-5
length: 15
V: TRBV10-3
CDR3: CAISKTGTVNQPQHF

J: TRBJ1-1
length: 15
V: TRBV7-9
CDR3: CASSSGPTRGTEAFF

J: TRBJ2-7
length: 13
V: TRBV6-5
CDR3: CASKEGPSHEQYF

J: TRBJ2-5
length: 16
V: TRBV6-6
CDR3: CASSYEGRGSQETQYF

J: TRBJ2-3
length: 12
V: TRBV29-1
CDR3: CSVVGEADTQYF

J: TRBJ1-3
length: 14
V: TRBV19
CDR3: CASSLTGEGNTIYF

J: TRBJ2-5
length: 16
V: TRBV6-1
CDR3: CASSATSGGTEETQYF

J: TRBJ2-3
length: 15
V: TRBV12-2
CDR3: CASRLARACTDTQYF

J: TRBJ2-7
length: 15
V: TRBV21-1
CDR3: CASSKKTGNPYEQYF

J: TRBJ2-6
length: 14
V: TRBV19
CDR3: CASSQVSGANVLTF

J: TRBJ2-7
length: 13
V: TRBV11-2
CDR3: CASSPPETYEQYF

J: TRBJ1-2
length: 13
V: TRBV5-1
CDR3: CASSLGFSSGYTF

J: TRBJ2-7
length: 15
V: TRBV14
CDR3: CASSFRAGLLYEQYF

J: TRBJ2-6
length: 16
V: TRBV6-4
CDR3: CASSPVYSSGANVLTF

J: TRBJ2-1
length: 15
V: TRBV6-1
CDR3: CASSAQGVIRNEQFF

J: TRBJ1-1
length: 13
V: TRBV7-9
CDR3: CASSLEGGTEAFF

J: TRBJ2-3
length: 15
V: TRBV6-1
CDR3: CASSPWRGGEGAQYF

J: TRBJ2-1
length: 12
V: TRBV19
CDR3: CASSHSVVEQFF

J: TRBJ1-5
length: 13
V: TRBV19
CDR3: CASSIGFGQPQHF

J: TRBJ1-2
length: 14
V: TRBV6-6
CDR3: CASKSLTGYYGYTF

J: TRBJ2-3
length: 15
V: TRBV5-6
CDR3: CASSPPGAAVGTQYF

J: TRBJ1-1
length: 15
V: TRBV2
CDR3: CASSLRREMNTEAFF